Sequencing of this T cell receptor (beta chain) was carried out in a study of T cell responses to AZD1222 COVID-19 vaccine (dated by TCRdb to the early 2020s). With regard to the full study: Because spike-specific TCR depth and breadth did not differ between the two schedules, AZD1222 recipients who got a second dose at roughly 4 weeks were pooled with those who got a second dose at roughly 12 weeks. TCR sequencing covered over 230 trial participants: 200 to 220 given two doses of AZD1222 and about 26 given two doses of MenACWY control vaccine. Trial participants were enrolled into age subgroups of 18-55, 56-69 and 70-plus years, which contained 148, 28 and 57 TCR-sequenced participants, respectively.

The research as a whole found: Because no day 14 peak-response samples were available, the repertoires could be characterized only after the peak T cell response. A significant rise in spike-specific TCR breadth and depth was observed after two AZD1222 doses relative to day 0 and relative to MenACWY recipients. Reportedly, almost half of the unique spike-specific TCRs recognized epitopes lying outside the regions that are mutated in the B.1.351 and B.1.1.7 variants. Participants were mostly white British, with more females than males. The authors suggested clonal diversity may have been underestimated. Only six AZD1222 recipients were SARS-CoV-2 seropositive at baseline, limiting conclusions about previously exposed vaccinees. CD4 TCRs associated with the vaccine covered the entire spike protein, and the dominant responses were in regions 160-218 and 743-854. In the small 56-69-year group, the increase in depth fell short of significance, most likely because of low power.

The CDR3 regions of human TCRbeta chains were subjected to immunosequencing. Regarding the original processing steps: TCRs in the repertoires were matched against a reference library of SARS-CoV-2-specific TCRs that had been generated with the MIRA antigen-specificity platform. Breadth was defined as the fraction of unique TCRs that were SARS-CoV-2-associated, and depth was defined as the fraction of total T cells that were SARS-CoV-2-associated. Each spike-specific TCR was assigned to its reactive spike region and to a CD4 or CD8 class using the MIRA data. Log10-transformed breadth and depth values were compared by one-way ANOVA with Sidak's multiple comparisons tests. Held by TCRdb, this immuneACCESS table contains in-frame sequences only and omits some clones. Under half of the omission traces to an unresolved V gene where checked; the cause of the rest is unknown. The V and J calls and clone size were taken over from that table, and D and trimming were inferred from the DNA. In this sample the table shows 100,000 to 150,000 clones, 75% to 90% of which occur a single time. About 8.6% of the sample lies in the top ten.

Remarks on this clone: Its antigen remains unidentified. Base qualities are not recorded, but no much larger clone differs from it by a single base.

The time point label, read with the paper, signifies: baseline before first vaccination. Vaccinee samples came from UK trials COV001 and COV002, including a single-blind randomized controlled phase 2/3 trial of AZD1222 (ChAdOx1 nCoV-19) in healthy adults. Trial participant PBMC samples were collected at day 0 and day 28 after the second dose for TCRbeta chain sequencing. Reading from cysteine to phenylalanine, the CDR3 counts 15 amino acids. CDR3 DNA is the only sequence kept; it has 45 bases, read in frame from the first base. V is pared back by 5 bases and J by 0 bases, with 11 bases lying between the germline termini. CDR1 LNHDA and CDR2 SQIVND were looked up in the germline V gene (reference sequence).

The rearranged chain carries TRBV19 and TRBJ2-1; no D gene is confidently identified. The sequenced sample was peripheral blood, obtained on day 0 of AZD1222 vaccination. This TCR derives from an adult in good health. The CDR3 region: CASSLKGSSYNEQFF. The nucleotides are TGTGCCAGTAGTCTCAAGGGCAGCTCCTACAATGAGCAGTTCTTC. Where the CDR3 stops, the reference TRBV19 and TRBJ2-1 genes take over; the full variable domain is DGGITQSPKYLFRKEGQNVTLSCEQNLNHDAMYWYRQDPGQGLRLIYYSQIVNDFQKGDIAEGYSVSREKKESFPLTVTSAQKNPTAFYLCASSLKGSSYNEQFFGPGTRLTVL.